A selection of T cell receptor beta chains follows, all from one sample in a study of CD8 T cells in Susac syndrome. TCRdb fed the immunoSEQ multiplex PCR reads into MiXCR, producing one record per CDR3 protein. The sample consists of over 150,000 distinct CDR3 sequences, roughly 95% of them appearing once. The sample comprised CD4+ T cells from PBMCs. Receptor source: a human donor with Susac syndrome. The CDR3 runs from the conserved cysteine through the conserved F or W. Each record gives: clone size, V gene, D gene, J gene, CDR3 protein, CDR3 DNA. D genes are given only for firm matches. A row's size may be missing; if present it is once, few, many or a size class.

clone size: .; V gene: TRBV20-1; D gene: TRBD2; J gene: TRBJ2-1; CDR3 protein: CSALKLAGPNEQFF; CDR3 DNA: TGCAGTGCTCTAAAACTAGCGGGGCCGAATGAGCAGTTCTTC
clone size: once; V gene: TRBV4-3; D gene: .; J gene: TRBJ2-1; CDR3 protein: CASSQEGTGKGAGVVF; CDR3 DNA: TGCGCCAGCAGCCAAGAGGGAACAGGGAAGGGCGCTGGCGTTGTCTTC
clone size: .; V gene: TRBV7-9; D gene: TRBD2; J gene: TRBJ2-2; CDR3 protein: CASSSTSPGELFF; CDR3 DNA: TGTGCCAGCAGCTCGACTAGCCCCGGGGAGCTGTTTTTT
clone size: few; V gene: TRBV9; D gene: .; J gene: TRBJ2-5; CDR3 protein: CASSVGVYQETQYF; CDR3 DNA: TGTGCCAGCAGCGTCGGGGTGTACCAAGAGACCCAGTACTTC
clone size: .; V gene: TRBV7-2; D gene: .; J gene: TRBJ2-5; CDR3 protein: CASSLALQPETQYF; CDR3 DNA: TGTGCCAGCAGCTTAGCTTTACAGCCGGAGACCCAGTACTTC
clone size: .; V gene: TRBV9; D gene: .; J gene: TRBJ1-3; CDR3 protein: CASSVGGTLGNTIYF; CDR3 DNA: TGTGCCAGCAGCGTAGGAGGGACTCTTGGAAACACCATATATTTT
clone size: once; V gene: TRBV5-1; D gene: TRBD1; J gene: TRBJ2-7; CDR3 protein: CASSPGTVTAYEQYF; CDR3 DNA: TGCGCCAGCAGCCCCGGGACAGTCACTGCCTACGAGCAGTACTTC
clone size: .; V gene: TRBV4-2; D gene: TRBD1; J gene: TRBJ2-7; CDR3 protein: CASSQDHGGAGQGLGEQYF; CDR3 DNA: TGTGCCAGCAGCCAAGATCATGGGGGAGCGGGACAGGGCCTCGGCGAGCAGTACTTC
clone size: .; V gene: TRBV12-3/TRBV12-4; D gene: TRBD1; J gene: TRBJ2-3; CDR3 protein: CASSFWTGRTDTQYF; CDR3 DNA: TGTGCCAGCAGTTTCTGGACAGGGAGGACAGATACGCAGTATTTT
clone size: .; V gene: TRBV20-1; D gene: TRBD2; J gene: TRBJ2-5; CDR3 protein: CSAERTSGDQETQYF; CDR3 DNA: TGCAGTGCTGAACGGACTAGCGGAGACCAAGAGACCCAGTACTTC
clone size: .; V gene: TRBV20-1; D gene: TRBD2; J gene: TRBJ2-1; CDR3 protein: CSAREISGTSSYNEQFF; CDR3 DNA: TGCAGTGCTAGGGAAATAAGCGGGACCAGCTCCTACAATGAGCAGTTCTTC
clone size: .; V gene: TRBV12-3/TRBV12-4; D gene: .; J gene: TRBJ1-5; CDR3 protein: CASTSLGQPQHF; CDR3 DNA: TGTGCCAGCACCTCCCTCGGACAGCCCCAGCATTTT
clone size: .; V gene: TRBV27; D gene: TRBD2; J gene: TRBJ2-1; CDR3 protein: CASSPPGGGPYNEQFF; CDR3 DNA: TGTGCCAGCAGCCCCCCCGGCGGGGGACCATACAATGAGCAGTTCTTC
clone size: .; V gene: TRBV7-2; D gene: .; J gene: TRBJ1-5; CDR3 protein: CASSSRVDQPQHF; CDR3 DNA: TGTGCCAGCAGTTCCAGGGTGGATCAGCCCCAGCATTTT
clone size: .; V gene: TRBV6-6; D gene: .; J gene: TRBJ2-5; CDR3 protein: CASRGGPLQETQYF; CDR3 DNA: TGTGCCTCCAGGGGGGGACCGCTTCAAGAGACCCAGTACTTC
clone size: .; V gene: TRBV30; D gene: .; J gene: TRBJ2-1; CDR3 protein: CAWSVSIAAPYNEQFF; CDR3 DNA: TGTGCCTGGAGTGTATCTATAGCAGCGCCCTACAATGAGCAGTTCTTC
clone size: .; V gene: TRBV19; D gene: TRBD2; J gene: TRBJ2-1; CDR3 protein: CASSISQGLAGVNEQFF; CDR3 DNA: TGTGCCAGTAGTATCTCACAGGGACTAGCGGGAGTCAATGAGCAGTTCTTC
clone size: .; V gene: TRBV2; D gene: .; J gene: TRBJ2-1; CDR3 protein: CASSVLGQEQFF; CDR3 DNA: TGTGCCAGCAGTGTATTAGGACAAGAGCAGTTCTTC
clone size: .; V gene: TRBV5-6; D gene: .; J gene: TRBJ2-6; CDR3 protein: CASSPQGGSGANVLTF; CDR3 DNA: TGTGCCAGCAGCCCACAGGGAGGCTCTGGGGCCAACGTCCTGACTTTC
clone size: .; V gene: TRBV29-1; D gene: .; J gene: TRBJ1-4; CDR3 protein: CSAWDGREKLFF; CDR3 DNA: TGCAGCGCTTGGGACGGACGGGAAAAACTGTTTTTT
clone size: once; V gene: TRBV10-3; D gene: TRBD2; J gene: TRBJ2-3; CDR3 protein: CAIRASGSTDTQYF; CDR3 DNA: TGTGCCATCAGGGCTAGCGGGAGCACAGATACGCAGTATTTT
clone size: once; V gene: TRBV6-1; D gene: TRBD1; J gene: TRBJ1-6; CDR3 protein: CASSRWDSSSYNSPLHF; CDR3 DNA: TGTGCCAGCAGCAGATGGGACAGCAGCTCCTATAATTCACCCCTCCACTTT
clone size: .; V gene: TRBV5-1; D gene: .; J gene: TRBJ2-3; CDR3 protein: CASSLEADTQYF; CDR3 DNA: TGCGCCAGCAGCTTGGAGGCAGATACGCAGTATTTT
clone size: .; V gene: TRBV7-2; D gene: .; J gene: TRBJ2-1; CDR3 protein: CASSRNGYNEQFF; CDR3 DNA: TGTGCCAGCAGCCGTAATGGGTACAATGAGCAGTTCTTC
clone size: .; V gene: TRBV19; D gene: TRBD1; J gene: TRBJ1-2; CDR3 protein: CASSKPGGRGYGYTF; CDR3 DNA: TGTGCCAGTAGTAAACCAGGGGGCCGAGGCTATGGCTACACCTTC
clone size: .; V gene: TRBV18; D gene: TRBD1; J gene: TRBJ2-1; CDR3 protein: CASSLDRDPYNEQFF; CDR3 DNA: TGTGCCAGCTCCCTCGACAGGGATCCCTACAATGAGCAGTTCTTC
clone size: .; V gene: TRBV7-2; D gene: .; J gene: TRBJ2-1; CDR3 protein: CALGGGSSYNEQFF; CDR3 DNA: TGTGCCCTGGGAGGGGGGAGCTCCTACAATGAGCAGTTCTTC
clone size: .; V gene: TRBV19; D gene: .; J gene: TRBJ2-5; CDR3 protein: CASSPWTPPRETQYF; CDR3 DNA: TGTGCCAGTAGCCCCTGGACACCCCCAAGGGAGACCCAGTACTTC
clone size: .; V gene: TRBV30; D gene: .; J gene: TRBJ1-1; CDR3 protein: CAWGNTEAFF; CDR3 DNA: TGTGCCTGGGGCAACACTGAAGCTTTCTTT
clone size: .; V gene: TRBV7-9; D gene: .; J gene: TRBJ2-1; CDR3 protein: CASSLVWGRASTEGEQFF; CDR3 DNA: TGTGCCAGCAGCTTAGTGTGGGGCCGGGCTTCAACCGAAGGTGAGCAGTTCTTC
clone size: .; V gene: TRBV6-2/TRBV6-3; D gene: .; J gene: TRBJ1-6; CDR3 protein: CASSYDGRTFGPLHF; CDR3 DNA: TGTGCCAGCAGTTACGACGGACGGACCTTCGGACCCCTCCACTTT
clone size: .; V gene: TRBV6-2/TRBV6-3; D gene: TRBD1; J gene: TRBJ2-1; CDR3 protein: CASNQDRVVGEQFF; CDR3 DNA: TGTGCCAGCAATCAGGACAGGGTAGTGGGTGAGCAGTTCTTC
clone size: .; V gene: TRBV20-1; D gene: .; J gene: TRBJ2-3; CDR3 protein: CSARGSLTPTDTQYF; CDR3 DNA: TGCAGTGCTAGAGGGAGCCTCACTCCCACAGATACGCAGTATTTT
clone size: .; V gene: TRBV6-5; D gene: TRBD1; J gene: TRBJ1-3; CDR3 protein: CASSPQGLSGNTIYF; CDR3 DNA: TGTGCCAGCAGCCCACAGGGGCTCTCTGGAAACACCATATATTTT
clone size: .; V gene: TRBV29-1; D gene: .; J gene: TRBJ1-1; CDR3 protein: CSVADSVTTEAFF; CDR3 DNA: TGCAGCGTTGCGGACAGCGTTACCACTGAAGCTTTCTTT
clone size: .; V gene: TRBV29-1; D gene: .; J gene: TRBJ2-7; CDR3 protein: CSVAGGTDLYEQYF; CDR3 DNA: TGCAGCGTTGCGGGAGGGACAGACTTATACGAGCAGTACTTC
clone size: .; V gene: TRBV12-3/TRBV12-4; D gene: .; J gene: TRBJ2-3; CDR3 protein: CASTFRVSSDTQYF; CDR3 DNA: TGTGCCAGCACCTTCCGGGTGTCGTCAGATACGCAGTATTTT
clone size: .; V gene: TRBV11-2; D gene: TRBD1; J gene: TRBJ2-5; CDR3 protein: CASSLDPGQGETQYF; CDR3 DNA: TGTGCCAGCAGCTTAGACCCGGGACAGGGGGAGACCCAGTACTTC
clone size: few; V gene: TRBV28; D gene: .; J gene: TRBJ2-3; CDR3 protein: CASSPPSDTQYF; CDR3 DNA: TGTGCCAGCAGTCCCCCCTCTGATACGCAGTATTTT
clone size: .; V gene: TRBV20-1; D gene: .; J gene: TRBJ2-5; CDR3 protein: CSANQETQYF; CDR3 DNA: TGCAGTGCTAATCAAGAGACCCAGTACTTC
clone size: .; V gene: TRBV19; D gene: TRBD2; J gene: TRBJ2-2; CDR3 protein: CASRREGRGTGELFF; CDR3 DNA: TGTGCCAGTAGGAGGGAGGGACGTGGCACCGGGGAGCTGTTTTTT
clone size: .; V gene: TRBV29-1; D gene: TRBD1; J gene: TRBJ1-2; CDR3 protein: CSAGYPTGGSNGYTF; CDR3 DNA: TGCAGCGCTGGTTATCCGACAGGGGGCTCAAATGGCTACACCTTC
clone size: few; V gene: TRBV4-3; D gene: TRBD1; J gene: TRBJ2-5; CDR3 protein: CASSPSPTGGDQETQYF; CDR3 DNA: TGCGCCAGCAGCCCTTCCCCGACAGGGGGGGACCAAGAGACCCAGTACTTC
clone size: once; V gene: TRBV28; D gene: .; J gene: TRBJ2-7; CDR3 protein: CASNPGQSYEQYF; CDR3 DNA: TGTGCCAGCAACCCGGGACAAAGCTACGAGCAGTACTTC
clone size: .; V gene: TRBV15; D gene: TRBD1; J gene: TRBJ2-1; CDR3 protein: CATSFDRGDEQFF; CDR3 DNA: TGTGCCACCAGCTTTGACAGGGGGGATGAGCAGTTCTTC
clone size: once; V gene: TRBV19; D gene: TRBD1; J gene: TRBJ2-3; CDR3 protein: CASSKRQGWTDTQYF; CDR3 DNA: TGTGCCAGTAGTAAACGACAGGGGTGGACAGATACGCAGTATTTT
clone size: .; V gene: TRBV25-1; D gene: .; J gene: TRBJ1-4; CDR3 protein: CASSEAGGEKLFF; CDR3 DNA: TGTGCCAGCAGTGAGGCCGGGGGAGAAAAACTGTTTTTT
clone size: once; V gene: TRBV20-1; D gene: .; J gene: TRBJ2-5; CDR3 protein: CSLSGPRGPYQETQYF; CDR3 DNA: TGCAGTCTAAGCGGTCCCCGGGGGCCGTATCAAGAGACCCAGTACTTC
clone size: .; V gene: TRBV5-6; D gene: .; J gene: TRBJ2-5; CDR3 protein: CASSSPGGGETQYF; CDR3 DNA: TGTGCCAGCAGCTCCCCCGGGGGAGGAGAGACCCAGTACTTC
clone size: .; V gene: TRBV30; D gene: TRBD1; J gene: TRBJ1-2; CDR3 protein: CAWSVSVTGGDGYTF; CDR3 DNA: TGTGCCTGGAGTGTTAGTGTGACAGGGGGCGATGGCTACACCTTC
clone size: once; V gene: TRBV29-1; D gene: .; J gene: TRBJ2-1; CDR3 protein: CSVDGAVLYNEQFF; CDR3 DNA: TGCAGCGTTGACGGGGCGGTTCTCTACAATGAGCAGTTCTTC
clone size: .; V gene: TRBV29-1; D gene: TRBD2; J gene: TRBJ2-7; CDR3 protein: CSAHTSGSNEQYF; CDR3 DNA: TGCAGCGCTCATACTAGCGGGAGTAACGAGCAGTACTTC
clone size: .; V gene: TRBV2; D gene: .; J gene: TRBJ2-4; CDR3 protein: CASSDLGPYIQYF; CDR3 DNA: TGTGCCAGCAGTGACCTGGGTCCCTACATTCAGTACTTC
clone size: .; V gene: TRBV20-1; D gene: .; J gene: TRBJ2-5; CDR3 protein: CSATRGVETQYF; CDR3 DNA: TGCAGTGCTACCCGGGGCGTAGAGACCCAGTACTTC
clone size: once; V gene: TRBV29-1; D gene: .; J gene: TRBJ2-3; CDR3 protein: CSVGSSLADTQYF; CDR3 DNA: TGCAGCGTTGGGTCGTCTCTGGCAGATACGCAGTATTTT